This record covers a single T cell receptor beta chain. What this receptor recognizes is not known. It has no much larger one-base neighbor in the sample; base qualities were not kept. This entry is derived from a study of OX40 agonist ivuxolimab in advanced cancers. Regarding the research as a whole: Ivuxolimab was a fully human IgG2 agonistic monoclonal antibody targeting the costimulatory receptor OX40 (CD134). Intravenous ivuxolimab was administered to patients every 2 weeks at six dose levels: 0.01, 0.1, 0.3, 1.5, 3 and 10 mg/kg. Among the roughly 52 dose-escalation patients, approximately 20 had hepatocellular carcinoma, 15 melanoma, 9 renal cell carcinoma and 9 head and neck cancer. The dose-escalation cohort was about 86% male with a mean age of about 58 years, ranging from 23 to 79. Prior anti-PD-1, anti-PD-L1 or anti-CTLA-4 therapy was permitted, and checkpoint inhibitors had been received by around 40% of dose-escalation patients. Partial responses occurred in three dose-escalation patients, of whom one had hepatocellular carcinoma and two had cutaneous melanoma. Peripheral TCRbeta sequencing was intended to test whether TCR sequence diversity was altered and clonal T-cell expansion was caused by ivuxolimab. The paper covers the monotherapy dose-escalation part of the phase I ivuxolimab trial, which included N of about 50 patients.

Patients with a history of autoimmune disease or receiving systemic immunosuppression were excluded from the trial. In every dose cohort, peripheral blood was drawn for TCR sequencing at baseline, cycle 4 day 1, and cycle 7 day 1. The samples were taken from a phase I, first-in-human, multicenter, open-label dose-escalation trial of ivuxolimab. Adults with locally advanced or metastatic melanoma, renal cell carcinoma, hepatocellular carcinoma or head and neck squamous cell carcinoma were enrolled in the trial. Before TCR sequencing, CD4+ T cells and CD8+ T cells from peripheral blood were sorted into separate populations. The CDR3 measures 15 amino acids from cysteine to phenylalanine. Only CDR3 DNA remains: 45 bases, in frame from the first base. V has 5 bases trimmed and J has 3 bases trimmed; junction bases matching no gene number 9. From a lookup of the germline V gene (reference sequence), CDR1 and CDR2 are SEHNR and FQNEAQ.

Here is what the overall study found, with its caveats: The antigen specificity of the clonally expanded peripheral T cells was not determined. Low levels of normalized T-cell clonal expansion were also shown by some nonresponding patients. At doses of 0.1 to 3.0 mg/kg, clonal expansion of both CD4+ and CD8+ T cells in blood was seen between baseline and week 6. In the 0.1-3.0 mg/kg groups, partial responders were among the patients with the lowest normalized peripheral clonal expansion, particularly in CD8+ T cells. On average, CD8+ T cells showed more expanded clones than CD4+ T cells after ivuxolimab.

To sequence the TCRbeta CDR3 region, genomic DNA was isolated from the sorted cells. TCRbeta CDR3 regions were sequenced using the immunoSEQ Assay. TCRdb retrieved this table from immuneACCESS and kept in-frame rearrangements only. Not all clones are present; in checked studies, unresolved V genes account for under half, and no reason is known for the remainder. The sample table records 60,000 to 80,000 clones; about 79% of these occur just once. Jointly, the top ten make up around 1.5% of the sample. The source is an adult with an advanced solid tumor such as melanoma, head and neck, liver or kidney cancer. In this chain, TRBV7-9 is recombined with TRBJ1-1, with 7 bases matching TRBD1. Here the sequenced sample was CD4+ or CD8+ T cells sorted from blood, taken in a trial of the OX40 agonist ivuxolimab. The CDR3 sequence is CASSLEGARDTEAFF. At the DNA level, the sequence is TGTGCCAGCAGCCTGGAGGGGGCGCGGGACACTGAAGCTTTCTTT.